This T cell receptor beta chain was profiled in a study of vaccination effects on CD4 cells after COVID-19. Upon completion of around 9 days in culture, CD4+ T cells were isolated. A word on this clone: Its antigen remains unknown.

Some clones are missing from TCRdb's copy, which holds only in-frame ones; the method was immunoSEQ multiplex PCR. The table records tens of thousands of clones, roughly 73% of them present only once. Losses at the gene ends were 5 bases for V and 4 bases for J; bases not matched to a gene: 6. CDR3 length equals 14 residues. Germline V gene data show CDR1 as LGHNA and CDR2 as YSLEER. This specimen was CD4+ T cells from PBMCs cultured without peptide, taken before COVID-19 vaccination. This chain links TRBV4-3 with TRBJ2-5; 8 bases match TRBD1. The source of this sequence is a human donor who received a COVID-19 vaccine. For the CDR3, the DNA is TGCGCCAGCAGCTATAGCACAGGGGGAGAGACCCAGTACTTC. Amino acid sequence: CASSYSTGGETQYF.